This T cell receptor beta chain was identified in a study of blood T cell repertoires in COVID-19. The CDR3 covers 13 residues. V dropped 7 bases and J dropped 4 bases, with 14 bases sitting between them. CDR1 MNHEY and CDR2 SVGAGI come from the germline V gene. In the authors' workflow: Amplification from reference gene primers served as the basis for estimated nucleated cell counts. Assay used: immunoSEQ multiplex PCR; TCRdb lists only in-frame clones, some missing. The V and J calls and clone size are taken from that table; D and trimming were inferred from the DNA. This sample has about 190,000 clones, with less than 80% found just once.

This sequence joins TRBV6-5 and TRBJ2-7; TRBD2 might be the D (5 bases). This receptor was identified in a woman in her 50s with acute or convalescent COVID-19. Sequencing was performed on peripheral blood. The CDR3 reads CASTKAGRYEQYF. Written as DNA, the CDR3 is TGTGCCAGCACGAAGGCGGGCCGTTACGAGCAGTACTTC.